This T cell receptor beta chain was sequenced in a study of CD8 T cells in Susac syndrome. Only one count was recorded for this clonotype. TCR beta was sequenced from blood CD8+ and CD4+ T cells. J lost 2 bases, V lost 6 bases, and 9 bases had no gene match. The CDR3 has 15 residues. An amount of RNA that ranged from 0.5 to 1 ug was reverse transcribed with random hexamers. TCRdb redid the calling of the immunoSEQ multiplex PCR reads with MiXCR, one entry per CDR3 protein. The table records about 83,000 distinct CDR3 sequences, around 96% of them present only once. The sample taken for sequencing was CD8+ T cells from PBMCs. This chain joins TRBV12-3 or TRBV12-4 and TRBJ2-5, with TRBD2 matching 7 bases. The clonotype originates from a human donor with Susac syndrome. CDR3 loop: CASSPRPSGQETQYF. DNA for the CDR3: TGTGCCAGCAGCCCAAGGCCTAGCGGACAAGAGACCCAGTACTTC.